This T cell receptor (beta chain) was identified in a study of T cell clonality in common variable immunodeficiency. Clones were sequenced by immunoSEQ multiplex PCR, and TCRdb holds only the in-frame ones, with some missing. The sample is made up of under 50,000 clones, none counted only once. This clone was seen ten or more times. The read finishes 3 residues shy of the CDR3 end, and the germline J gene is used to complete it. CDR3 length equals 14 residues. V gave up 8 bases and J gave up 0 bases, with 10 bases separating them. Germline V gene lookup returns CDR1 WSHSY and CDR2 SAAADI. The chain uses TRBV10-2 and TRBJ1-4, with a possible D match to TRBD1 (6 bases). This clonotype was sampled from a person aged 18 to 70 in good health. Sequenced material: peripheral blood mononuclear cells. Partial CDR3 DNA: TGCGCCAGCGGGGGCGGCGCAACTAATGAAAAA. Its protein is CASGGGATNEK. The entire CDR3 protein reads CASGGGATNEKLFF.